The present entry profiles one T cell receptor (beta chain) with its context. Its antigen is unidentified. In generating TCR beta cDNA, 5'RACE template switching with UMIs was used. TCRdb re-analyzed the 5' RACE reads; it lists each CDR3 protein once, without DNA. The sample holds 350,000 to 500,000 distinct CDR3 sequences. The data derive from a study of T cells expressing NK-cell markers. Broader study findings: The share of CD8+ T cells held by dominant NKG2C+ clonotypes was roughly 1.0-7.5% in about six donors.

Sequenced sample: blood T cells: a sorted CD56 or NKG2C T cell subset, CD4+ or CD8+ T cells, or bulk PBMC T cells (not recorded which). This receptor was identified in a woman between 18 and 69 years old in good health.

The CDR3 reads CASSWDRGVDEQFF. The rearrangement uses TRBV5-1 and TRBJ2-1; there is no DNA to check the TCRdb D call of TRBD2. The CDR3 contains 14 residues. Germline V CDR1 and CDR2: SGHRS, YFSETQ.